This T cell receptor beta chain stems from a study of blood T cells in healthy people across ages. Germline V gives CDR1 SGHRS, CDR2 YFSETQ. There are 14 residues in the CDR3. Germline trimming cut 0 bases from V and 8 bases from J; bases unmatched to any gene: 2. Donors each provided about 10 milliliters of peripheral blood. Per sample, a minimum of 6.5 million PBMCs were isolated. PCR was performed a second time for about 7 to 12 cycles using a sample-barcoded 5' primer and a J-beta primer mix. A single record per CDR3 protein comes from TCRdb applying MiXCR to the 5' RACE reads. The profile covers under 700,000 distinct CDR3 sequences, with more than 20% appearing a single time and under 9% taken by the ten largest. In addition, the sample was reused for a study of T cells of mothers and their children.

Sample: blood. The chain links TRBV5-1 to TRBJ1-6, with 7 bases lining up with TRBD1. This receptor was obtained from a boy younger than 18 in good health. The CDR3 bases are TGCGCCAGCAGCTTGGGACAGGGCCATTCACCCCTCCACTTT. Its translation: CASSLGQGHSPLHF.